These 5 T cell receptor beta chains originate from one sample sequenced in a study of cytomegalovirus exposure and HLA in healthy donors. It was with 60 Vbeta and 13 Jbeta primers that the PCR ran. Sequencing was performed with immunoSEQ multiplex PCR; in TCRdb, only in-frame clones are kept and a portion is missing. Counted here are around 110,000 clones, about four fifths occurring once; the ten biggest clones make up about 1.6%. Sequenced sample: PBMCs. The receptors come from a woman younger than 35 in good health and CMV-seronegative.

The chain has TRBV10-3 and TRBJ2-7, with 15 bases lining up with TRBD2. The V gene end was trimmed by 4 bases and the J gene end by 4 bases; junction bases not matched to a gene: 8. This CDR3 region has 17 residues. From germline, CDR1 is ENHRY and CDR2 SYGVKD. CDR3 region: CAISGTSGGALGYEQYF. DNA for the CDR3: TGTGCCATCAGTGGGACTAGCGGGGGGGCCCTGGGTTACGAGCAGTACTTC.

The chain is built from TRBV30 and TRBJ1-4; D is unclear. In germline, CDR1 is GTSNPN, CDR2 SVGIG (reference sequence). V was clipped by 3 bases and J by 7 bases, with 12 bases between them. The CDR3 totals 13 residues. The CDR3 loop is CAWSHLNGEKLFF. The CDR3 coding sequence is TGTGCCTGGAGCCACCTAAATGGTGAAAAACTGTTTTTT.

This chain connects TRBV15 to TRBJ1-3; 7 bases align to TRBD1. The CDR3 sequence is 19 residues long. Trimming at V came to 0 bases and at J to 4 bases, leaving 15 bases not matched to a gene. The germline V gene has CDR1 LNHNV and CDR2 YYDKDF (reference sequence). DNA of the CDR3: TGTGCCACCAGCAGAGATCTAGGGACAGCTTCTGACCCCGGAAACACCATATATTTT. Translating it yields CATSRDLGTASDPGNTIYF.

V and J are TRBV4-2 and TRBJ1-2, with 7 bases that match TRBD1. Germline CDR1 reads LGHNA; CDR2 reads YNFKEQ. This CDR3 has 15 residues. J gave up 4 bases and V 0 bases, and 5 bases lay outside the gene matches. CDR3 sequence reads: CASSQDTGASYGYTF. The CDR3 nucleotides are TGTGCCAGCAGCCAAGACACAGGGGCTTCCTATGGCTACACCTTC.

This chain's CDR3 is CASSLARNRGDTGELFF. The CDR3, as DNA: TGTGCCAGCAGCTTAGCCCGGAACAGGGGGGACACCGGGGAGCTGTTTTTT. The genes are TRBV7-8 and TRBJ2-2; 8 bases map to TRBD1. The CDR3 contains 17 residues. The V and J ends lost 0 bases and 3 bases, in that order; junction bases with no gene match: 6. From germline, CDR1 is SGHVS and CDR2 FQNEAQ.